This record covers a single T cell receptor beta chain. Its specificity is not known. As every portion of the isolated RNA was reverse transcribed, the sequencing read expressed TCRB transcripts. Here immunoSEQ multiplex PCR was the method, and the copy in TCRdb shows in-frame clones only, minus some. The repertoire holds fewer than 400,000 clones, with approximately 10% as singletons. This CDR3 contains 15 residues. V gave up 8 bases and J gave up 5 bases; unmatched junction bases: 14. Germline V lookup: CDR1 MNHNY, CDR2 SVGAGI (reference sequence). This sample stems from a study of beta chain features in type 1 diabetes. Whole-study results and caveats: TCRB CDR3s were moderately but significantly shorter in Type 1 diabetes patients in all four CD4+ subsets.

The receptor was isolated from a man in his thirties or forties with type 1 diabetes. Material for sequencing was central memory CD4+ T cells from blood. This chain uses TRBV6-6 with TRBJ1-2; 7 nucleotides match TRBD1. The CDR3 loop is CASGHGQTRGYGYTF. Written as DNA, the CDR3 is TGTGCCAGCGGGCATGGACAGACCAGGGGGTATGGCTACACCTTC.